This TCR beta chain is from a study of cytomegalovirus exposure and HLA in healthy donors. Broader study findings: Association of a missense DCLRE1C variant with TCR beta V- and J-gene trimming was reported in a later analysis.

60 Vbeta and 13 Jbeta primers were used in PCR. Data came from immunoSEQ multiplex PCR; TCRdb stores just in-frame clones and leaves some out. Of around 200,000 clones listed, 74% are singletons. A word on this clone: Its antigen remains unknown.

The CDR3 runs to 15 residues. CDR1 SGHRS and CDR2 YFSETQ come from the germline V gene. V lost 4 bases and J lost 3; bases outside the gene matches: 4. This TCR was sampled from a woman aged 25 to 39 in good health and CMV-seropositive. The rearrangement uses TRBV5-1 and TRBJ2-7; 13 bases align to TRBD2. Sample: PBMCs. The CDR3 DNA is TGCGCCAGCAGCCTCGGGACTAGCGGGATCTACGAGCAGTACTTC. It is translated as CASSLGTSGIYEQYF.